These T cell receptor beta chains were read from a single sample in a study of cytomegalovirus exposure and HLA in healthy donors. The protocol was immunoSEQ multiplex PCR, while the TCRdb copy is restricted to in-frame clones and leaves out a portion. The sample lists some 150,000 clones, less than 95% occurring once. Sequencing input: PBMCs. These receptors were collected from a man between 18 and 29 years old in good health and CMV-seropositive. Both conserved end residues are part of each CDR3. A D gene is named only where the DNA matches it firmly. The size field is filled for only some rows; it gives once, few, many or a size class.

j_call	clone_size	v_call	d_call	cdr3_nt	cdr3_aa
TRBJ2-7	once	TRBV30	-	TGTGCCTGGAGTGTCGGAGTGGGCTACGAGCAGTACTTC	CAWSVGVGYEQYF
TRBJ1-1	-	TRBV15	TRBD1	TGTGCCACCAGCAGGGTGACAGGGGGGAACACTGAAGCTTTCTTT	CATSRVTGGNTEAFF
TRBJ1-2	-	TRBV5-1	TRBD1	TGCGCCAGCAGCAACGGCGACAGGGCCTATGGCTACACCTTC	CASSNGDRAYGYTF
TRBJ1-4	-	TRBV7-9	-	TGTGCCAGCAGCTTGACGGAGGCCGGATGGGAAAAACTGTTTTTT	CASSLTEAGWEKLFF
TRBJ2-7	-	TRBV4-2	TRBD2	TGTGCCAGCAGCCAGGGACCGACTAGCGGCACCTACGAGCAGTACTTC	CASSQGPTSGTYEQYF
TRBJ1-4	-	TRBV27	TRBD1	TGTGCCAGCAGACCCGACAGGGCAACTAATGAAAAACTGTTTTTT	CASRPDRATNEKLFF
TRBJ2-5	-	TRBV2	-	TGTGCCAGCAAGCGGATTGGCGGCCCGGAGACCCAGTACTTC	CASKRIGGPETQYF
TRBJ2-1	-	TRBV29-1	TRBD2	TGCAGCGTTGAAGATCTACTAGCGGTGGTTAGTGGTGAGCAGTTCTTC	CSVEDLLAVVSGEQFF
TRBJ2-2	-	TRBV18	-	TGTGCCAGCTCACCGCCGACTAGCGGGGAGCTGTTTTTT	CASSPPTSGELFF
TRBJ2-7	-	TRBV7-8	TRBD2	TGTGCCAGCAGCCTGACTAGCGGGAGAGGCTACGAGCAGTACTTC	CASSLTSGRGYEQYF
TRBJ1-2	-	TRBV2	TRBD1	TGTGCCAGCAGTCGGGGCAGGGGGCCCTATGGCTACACCTTC	CASSRGRGPYGYTF
TRBJ2-1	-	TRBV7-9	TRBD1	TGTGCCAGCAGCTTAGCACAGGGGGCCTACAATGAGCAGTTCTTC	CASSLAQGAYNEQFF
TRBJ2-7	-	TRBV10-3	-	TGTGCCATCAGTGAACAATACAGGTTACCTTCCTACGAGCAGTACTTC	CAISEQYRLPSYEQYF
TRBJ2-7	-	TRBV4-2	-	TGTGCCAGCAGCCTCAAAAACAGGGAGTGGAAGCAGTACTTC	CASSLKNREWKQYF
TRBJ2-7	-	TRBV4-2	TRBD2	TGTGCCAGCAGCCAAGATACGACTAGCGGTGTGGAAAACGAGCAGTACTTC	CASSQDTTSGVENEQYF
TRBJ2-1	-	TRBV5-1	TRBD2	TGCGCCAGCAGCTCATGGGAATTAGCGGGAGACGAGCAGTTCTTC	CASSSWELAGDEQFF
TRBJ2-3	-	TRBV30	TRBD2	TGTGCCTGGAGAGGGGCGGGAGGCGGAGATACGCAGTATTTT	CAWRGAGGGDTQYF
TRBJ2-2	-	TRBV5-1	TRBD1	TGCGCCAGCGCCCCCCCCAGGACAGGGGATCACACCGGGGAGCTGTTTTTT	CASAPPRTGDHTGELFF